One sample yielded the 9 T cell receptor beta chains listed below, sequenced in a study of identical twins. TCRdb used MiXCR to reprocess the 5' RACE reads, holding one entry per CDR3 protein. Of just under 650,000 distinct CDR3 sequences listed, around 7.4% were seen once; the top ten hold about 1.5%. These records were also assigned to another study, of yellow fever vaccine responses in identical twins.

Sequenced: PBMCs. The receptors stem from a young woman in good health.

This clonotype was seen repeatedly, ten times or more. This sequence joins TRBV7-9 and TRBJ1-4, with D perhaps TRBD1 (6 bases). Deletions cut 5 bases from V and 8 bases from J, with 12 bases between. The CDR3 sequence is 13 residues long. Germline V lookup: CDR1 SEHNR, CDR2 FQNEAQ (reference sequence). The CDR3 spells CASSPGTREKLFF. The CDR3 DNA reads as TGTGCCAGCAGCCCGGGGACACGGGAAAAACTGTTTTTT.

This chain connects TRBV7-9 to TRBJ2-7; D might be TRBD2 (6 bases). The ends were cut back, 2 bases at V and 4 bases at J, with 15 bases in the middle. Per the germline V gene, CDR1 is SEHNR and CDR2 is FQNEAQ (reference sequence). This CDR3 comprises 15 residues. The CDR3 region has the DNA TGTGCCAGCAGCTTAACCCTAGGCGGGGATTACGAGCAGTACGTC. Translation gives CASSLTLGGDYEQYV.

This clonotype has only a few counts. The J gene is TRBJ2-1, the V gene TRBV12-3 or TRBV12-4, with 12 bases identical to TRBD2. The V segment lost 6 bases and the J segment 6 bases; nucleotides outside the gene matches: 12. The length of the CDR3 is 17 residues. CDR3 nucleotide sequence: TGTGCCAGCAGCCTAACCCGGACTAGCGGGAAATTCAATGAGCAGTTCTTC. Its translation is CASSLTRTSGKFNEQFF.

This clonotype has a handful of counts. The rearrangement links TRBV20-1 to TRBJ1-2, with TRBD1 matching 8 bases. The V gene's germline CDR1 is DFQATT and CDR2 SNEGSKA (reference sequence). Trimming cost V 0 bases and J 4 bases; bases outside gene matches: 4. The CDR3 loop spans 14 amino acids. CDR3 nucleotide sequence: TGCAGTGCTAGAGAACGGACAGGGAGCTATGGCTACACCTTC. This codes for CSARERTGSYGYTF.

This clonotype showed up many times. The rearrangement links TRBV14 to TRBJ1-1, with TRBD1 matching over 7 bases. The V and J ends lost 0 bases and 12 bases, in that order; junction bases with no gene match: 4. This CDR3 has 12 amino acids. CDR1 and CDR2 (germline): SGHDN, FVKESK. As DNA, the CDR3 is TGTGCCAGCAGCCAAGAGGGACAGCGAACTTTCTTT. Protein sequence: CASSQEGQRTFF.

J is TRBJ2-7 and V is TRBV6-1; TRBD2 matches at 12 bases. The CDR3 totals 16 residues. Germline V lookup: CDR1 MNHNS, CDR2 SASEGT. The junction had 12 bases not matched to a gene; V was cut back by 5 bases and J by 7 bases. The CDR3 reads CASSRITSGRLYEQYF. Written as DNA, the CDR3 is TGTGCCAGCAGTCGAATAACTAGCGGGAGGTTGTATGAGCAGTACTTC.

This sequence joins TRBV20-1 and TRBJ1-6, with D possibly being TRBD1 (5 bases). The CDR3 consists of 17 residues. The germline V gene has CDR1 DFQATT and CDR2 SNEGSKA (reference sequence). V was pared by 0 bases and J by 3 bases, with 15 bases between. The DNA for the CDR3 is TGCAGTGCTAGAGATGTGCAGGGTTTAATCTATAATTCACCCCTCCACTTT. This gives the protein CSARDVQGLIYNSPLHF.

The rearrangement uses TRBV4-1 and TRBJ2-3; maybe TRBD1 (6 bases). V lost 2 bases, J lost 6 bases, and 18 bases lay in between. The V gene's germline CDR1 is MGHRA and CDR2 YSYEKL. The CDR3 covers 16 residues. The CDR3 sequence: CASSQTPQGSADTQYF. The CDR3 DNA is TGCGCCAGCAGCCAAACCCCTCAGGGGTCGGCGGATACGCAGTATTTT.

This clonotype turned up a few times. The chain joins TRBV5-1 to TRBJ2-5; D not certain. Germline CDR1 and CDR2: SGHRS and YFSETQ. V was clipped by 7 bases and J by 0 bases, with 13 bases between them. CDR3 length equals 14 residues. The DNA of the CDR3 is TGCGCCAGCTCCCCGGTTACAGACCAAGAGACCCAGTACTTC. Amino acids: CASSPVTDQETQYF.